This entry describes one T cell receptor (beta chain). Generated by immunoSEQ multiplex PCR, the TCRdb table keeps only in-frame clones and is missing some. The sample lists approximately 240,000 clones; 80% to 85% were seen once. This entry belongs to a study of blood T cell repertoires in COVID-19. The overall study: Material from acute and convalescent COVID-19 was sourced from the United States, Italy and Spain.

The CDR3 is 14 residues long. Germline-derived CDR1 and CDR2 are LGHDT and YNNKEL (reference sequence). Trimming removed 3 bases from V and 5 bases from J, with 13 bases in between. The receptor was isolated from a woman aged 55-69 years with acute or convalescent COVID-19. This chain uses TRBV3-1 (or the pseudogene TRBV3-2) with TRBJ2-5; D might be TRBD2 (6 bases). Sequenced material: peripheral blood. The chain's CDR3 is CASSHRGGTETQYF. CDR3 coding DNA: TGTGCCAGCAGCCATAGGGGAGGCACGGAGACCCAGTACTTC.